The T cell receptor (beta chain) described here comes from a study of blood T cell repertoires in COVID-19. Study as a whole: Acute-phase and convalescent COVID-19 samples originated in the United States, Italy and Spain.

Original data processing: How many nucleated cells were present was estimated from reference gene primer amplification. Produced via immunoSEQ multiplex PCR; TCRdb's table is partial and in-frame only. V and J calls and clone size come straight from that table; D and trimming were deduced from the DNA. The repertoire has about 35,000 clones, over 80% of them found once; the top ten carry about 9.5%. There are 15 residues in the CDR3. Germline CDR1 ENHRY, CDR2 SYGVKD. Trimming stripped 4 bases from V and 6 bases from J, with 19 bases between. Material: peripheral blood. The chain carries TRBV10-3 and TRBJ2-7; D unresolved. The sequence was collected from a man older than 75 with active COVID-19. The CDR3 sequence: CAISGSELLPSEQYF. DNA of the CDR3: TGTGCCATCAGTGGAAGCGAGCTCTTGCCTAGCGAGCAGTACTTC.